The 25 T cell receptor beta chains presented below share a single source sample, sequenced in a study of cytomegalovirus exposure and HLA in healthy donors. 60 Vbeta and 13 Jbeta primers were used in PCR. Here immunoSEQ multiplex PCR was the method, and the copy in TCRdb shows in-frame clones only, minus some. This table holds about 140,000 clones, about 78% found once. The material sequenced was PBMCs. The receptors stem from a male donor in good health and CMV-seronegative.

The CDR3 nucleotides read TGCGCCAGCAGCCAGTCAGGGGAAACAAAGCAGTACTTC. Amino acids: CASSQSGETKQYF. The chain is built from TRBV4-3 and TRBJ2-7; D possibly corresponds to TRBD1 (6 bases). V was clipped by 3 bases and J by 8 bases, with 14 bases between them. The CDR3 length is 13 residues. In germline, CDR1 is LGHNA, CDR2 YSLEER.

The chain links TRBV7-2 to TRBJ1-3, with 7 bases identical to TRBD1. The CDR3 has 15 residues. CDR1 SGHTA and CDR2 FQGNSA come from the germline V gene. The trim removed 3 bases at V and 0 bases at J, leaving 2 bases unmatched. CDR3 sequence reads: CASSLDRNSGNTIYF. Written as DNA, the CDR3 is TGTGCCAGCAGCTTGGACAGGAACTCTGGAAACACCATATATTTT.

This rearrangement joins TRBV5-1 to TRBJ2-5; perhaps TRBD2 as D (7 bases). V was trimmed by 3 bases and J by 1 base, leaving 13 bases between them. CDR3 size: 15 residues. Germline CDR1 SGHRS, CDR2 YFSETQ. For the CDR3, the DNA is TGCGCCAGCAGCTGGGAGGGAGGGGGCCAAGAGACCCAGTACTTC. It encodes CASSWEGGGQETQYF.

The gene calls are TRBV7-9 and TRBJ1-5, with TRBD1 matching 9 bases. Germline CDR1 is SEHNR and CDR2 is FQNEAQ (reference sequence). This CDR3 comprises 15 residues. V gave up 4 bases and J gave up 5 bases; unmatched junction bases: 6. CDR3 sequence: CASSSVQGADQPQHF. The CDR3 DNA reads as TGTGCCAGCAGCTCTGTACAGGGGGCCGATCAGCCCCAGCATTTT.

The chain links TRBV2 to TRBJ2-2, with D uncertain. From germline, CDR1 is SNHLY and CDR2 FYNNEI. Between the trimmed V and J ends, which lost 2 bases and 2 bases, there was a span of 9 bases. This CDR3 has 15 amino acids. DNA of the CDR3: TGTGCCAGCAGTGAACTGCGGAGCAACACCGGGGAGCTGTTTTTT. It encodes CASSELRSNTGELFF.

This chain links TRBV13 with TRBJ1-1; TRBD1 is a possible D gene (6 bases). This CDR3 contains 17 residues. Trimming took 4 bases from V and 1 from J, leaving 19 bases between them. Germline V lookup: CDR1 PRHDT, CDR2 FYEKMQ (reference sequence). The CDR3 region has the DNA TGTGCCAGCAGCTCGTCCCAGGGGAGTTGGGGGAACACTGAAGCTTTCTTT. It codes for CASSSSQGSWGNTEAFF.

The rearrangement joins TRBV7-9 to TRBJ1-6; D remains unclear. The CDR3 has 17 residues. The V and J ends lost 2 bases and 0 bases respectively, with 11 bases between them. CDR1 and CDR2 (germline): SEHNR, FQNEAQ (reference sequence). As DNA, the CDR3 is TGTGCCAGCAGCTTAATCACCCTGAGCTCCTATAATTCACCCCTCCACTTT. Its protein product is CASSLITLSSYNSPLHF.

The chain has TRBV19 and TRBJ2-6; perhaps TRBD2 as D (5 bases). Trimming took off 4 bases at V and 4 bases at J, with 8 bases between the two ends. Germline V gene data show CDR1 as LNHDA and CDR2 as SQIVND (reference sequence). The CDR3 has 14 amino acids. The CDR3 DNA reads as TGTGCCAGTAGTAGTCCGGGGGGGGCCAACGTCCTGACTTTC. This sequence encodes CASSSPGGANVLTF.

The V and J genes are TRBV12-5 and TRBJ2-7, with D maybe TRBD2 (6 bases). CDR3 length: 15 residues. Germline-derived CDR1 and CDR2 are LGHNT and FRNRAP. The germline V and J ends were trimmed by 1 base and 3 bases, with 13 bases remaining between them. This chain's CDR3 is CASGLATPRGYEQYF. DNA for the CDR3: TGTGCTAGTGGTTTGGCAACCCCGCGGGGCTACGAGCAGTACTTC.

The CDR3 coding sequence is TGTGCCAGCAGCTTACGGGACTACGAGCAGTACTTC. Protein sequence: CASSLRDYEQYF. The chain carries TRBV7-8 and TRBJ2-7; the D gene is possibly TRBD2 (5 bases). V lost 2 bases, J lost 3 bases, and 5 bases lay in between. Germline loops: CDR1 SGHVS, CDR2 FQNEAQ. The CDR3 has 12 amino acids. Filled out from reference TRBV7-8 and TRBJ2-7, the complete variable domain reads GAGVSQSPRYKVAKRGQDVALRCDPISGHVSLFWYQQALGQGPEFLTYFQNEAQLDKSGLPSDRFFAERPEGSVSTLKIQRTQQEDSAVYLCASSLRDYEQYFGPGTRLTVT.

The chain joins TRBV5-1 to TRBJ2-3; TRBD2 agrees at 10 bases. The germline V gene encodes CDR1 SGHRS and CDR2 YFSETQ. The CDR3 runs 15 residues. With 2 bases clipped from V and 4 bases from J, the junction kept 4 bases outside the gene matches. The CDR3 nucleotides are TGCGCCAGCAGCTTCCTAGCGGGGGCGGCAGATACGCAGTATTTT. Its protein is CASSFLAGAADTQYF. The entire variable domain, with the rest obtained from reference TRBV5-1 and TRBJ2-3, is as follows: KAGVTQTPRYLIKTRGQQVTLSCSPISGHRSVSWYQQTPGQGLQFLFEYFSETQRNKGNFPGRFSGRQFSNSRSEMNVSTLELGDSALYLCASSFLAGAADTQYFGPGTRLTVL.

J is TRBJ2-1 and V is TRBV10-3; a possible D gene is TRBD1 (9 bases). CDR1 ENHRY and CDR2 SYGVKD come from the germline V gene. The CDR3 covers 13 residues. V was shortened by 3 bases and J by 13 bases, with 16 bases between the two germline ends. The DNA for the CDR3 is TGTGCCATCAGTGATTTAGCGGGACAGGGTCAGTTCTTC. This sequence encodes CAISDLAGQGQFF.

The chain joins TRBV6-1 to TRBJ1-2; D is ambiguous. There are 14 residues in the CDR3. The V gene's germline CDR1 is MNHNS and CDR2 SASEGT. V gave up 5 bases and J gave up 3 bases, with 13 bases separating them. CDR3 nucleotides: TGTGCCAGCAGTTATGGTTTTGGAGACTATGGCTACACCTTC. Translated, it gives CASSYGFGDYGYTF.

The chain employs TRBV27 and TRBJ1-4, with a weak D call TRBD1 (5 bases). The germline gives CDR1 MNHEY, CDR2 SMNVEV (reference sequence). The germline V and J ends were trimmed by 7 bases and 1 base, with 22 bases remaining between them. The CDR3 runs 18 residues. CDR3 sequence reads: CASTPITDTGLTNEKLFF. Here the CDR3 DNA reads TGTGCCAGCACTCCTATTACGGATACAGGATTAACTAATGAAAAACTGTTTTTT.

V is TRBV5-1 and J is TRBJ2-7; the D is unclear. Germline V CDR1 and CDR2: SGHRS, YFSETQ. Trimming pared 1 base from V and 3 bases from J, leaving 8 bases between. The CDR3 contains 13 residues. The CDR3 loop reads CASSLSVHYEQYF. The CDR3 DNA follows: TGCGCCAGCAGCTTGTCGGTGCACTACGAGCAGTACTTC. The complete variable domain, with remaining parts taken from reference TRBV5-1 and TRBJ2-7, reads KAGVTQTPRYLIKTRGQQVTLSCSPISGHRSVSWYQQTPGQGLQFLFEYFSETQRNKGNFPGRFSGRQFSNSRSEMNVSTLELGDSALYLCASSLSVHYEQYFGPGTRLTVT.

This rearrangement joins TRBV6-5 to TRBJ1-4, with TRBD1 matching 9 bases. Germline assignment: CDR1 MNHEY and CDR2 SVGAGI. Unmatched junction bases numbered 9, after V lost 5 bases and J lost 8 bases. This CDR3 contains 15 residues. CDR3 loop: CASSLTGTGYEKLFF. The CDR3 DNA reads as TGTGCCAGCAGTCTGACCGGGACAGGGTACGAAAAACTGTTTTTT.

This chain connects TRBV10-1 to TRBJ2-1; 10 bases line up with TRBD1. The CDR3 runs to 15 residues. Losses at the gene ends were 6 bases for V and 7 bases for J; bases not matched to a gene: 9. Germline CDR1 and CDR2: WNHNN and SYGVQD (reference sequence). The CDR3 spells CASRKDRGVSNEQFF. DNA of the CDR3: TGCGCCAGCAGGAAGGACAGGGGGGTTTCAAATGAGCAGTTCTTC.

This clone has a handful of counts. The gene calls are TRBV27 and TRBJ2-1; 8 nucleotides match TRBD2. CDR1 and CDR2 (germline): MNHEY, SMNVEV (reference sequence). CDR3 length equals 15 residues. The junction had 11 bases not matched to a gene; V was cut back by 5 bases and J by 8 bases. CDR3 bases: TGTGCCAGCAGTCCTCCGGGACTAGTTCGTGATGAGCAGTTCTTC. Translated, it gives CASSPPGLVRDEQFF.

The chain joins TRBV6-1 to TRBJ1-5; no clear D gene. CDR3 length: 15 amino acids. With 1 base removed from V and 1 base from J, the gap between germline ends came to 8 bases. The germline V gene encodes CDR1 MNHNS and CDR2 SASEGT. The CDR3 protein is CASSEGNRSNQPQHF. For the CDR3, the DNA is TGTGCCAGCAGTGAAGGGAACAGAAGCAATCAGCCCCAGCATTTT.

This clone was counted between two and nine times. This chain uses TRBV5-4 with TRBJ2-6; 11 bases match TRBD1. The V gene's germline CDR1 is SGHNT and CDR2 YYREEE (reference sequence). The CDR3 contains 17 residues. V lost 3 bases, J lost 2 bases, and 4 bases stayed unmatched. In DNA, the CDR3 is TGTGCCAGCAGCTCCCCGGGACAGGGGGCTGGGGCCAACGTCCTGACTTTC. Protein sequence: CASSSPGQGAGANVLTF.

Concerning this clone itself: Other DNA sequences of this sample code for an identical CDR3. The CDR3 nucleotides read TGTGCCAGCAGCTCCCTGTACGAGCAGTACTTC. This gives the protein CASSSLYEQYF. The rearrangement uses TRBV7-2 and TRBJ2-7; D unclear. The V gene's germline CDR1 is SGHTA and CDR2 FQGNSA. The CDR3 contains 11 residues. The V gene lost 4 bases and the J gene lost 4 bases, with 5 bases spanning the gap.

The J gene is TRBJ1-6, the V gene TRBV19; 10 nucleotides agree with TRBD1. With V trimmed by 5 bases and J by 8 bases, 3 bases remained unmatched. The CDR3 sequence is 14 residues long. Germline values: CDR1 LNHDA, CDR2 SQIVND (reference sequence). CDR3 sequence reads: CASSDRGPDSPLHF. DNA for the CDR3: TGTGCCAGTAGTGACAGGGGGCCTGATTCACCCCTCCACTTT. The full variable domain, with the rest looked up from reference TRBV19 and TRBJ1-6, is DGGITQSPKYLFRKEGQNVTLSCEQNLNHDAMYWYRQDPGQGLRLIYYSQIVNDFQKGDIAEGYSVSREKKESFPLTVTSAQKNPTAFYLCASSDRGPDSPLHFGNGTRLTVT.

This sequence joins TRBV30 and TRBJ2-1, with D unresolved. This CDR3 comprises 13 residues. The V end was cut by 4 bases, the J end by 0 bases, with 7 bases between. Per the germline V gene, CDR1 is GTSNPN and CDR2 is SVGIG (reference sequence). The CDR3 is CAWNILSYNEQFF. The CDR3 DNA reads TGTGCCTGGAATATCCTCTCCTACAATGAGCAGTTCTTC.

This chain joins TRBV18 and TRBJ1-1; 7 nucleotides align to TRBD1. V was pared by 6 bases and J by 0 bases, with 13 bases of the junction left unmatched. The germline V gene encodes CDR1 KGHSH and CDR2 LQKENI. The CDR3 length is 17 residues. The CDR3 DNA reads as TGTGCCAGCTCGCCCGGGACAGCACCACCACTGAACACTGAAGCTTTCTTT. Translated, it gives CASSPGTAPPLNTEAFF.

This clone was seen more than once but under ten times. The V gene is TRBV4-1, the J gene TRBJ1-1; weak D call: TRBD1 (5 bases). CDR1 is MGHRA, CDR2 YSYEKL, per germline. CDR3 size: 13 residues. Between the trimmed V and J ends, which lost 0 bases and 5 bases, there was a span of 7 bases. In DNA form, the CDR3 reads TGCGCCAGCAGCCAAGATTCAGGGACTGAAGCTTTCTTT. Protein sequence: CASSQDSGTEAFF.